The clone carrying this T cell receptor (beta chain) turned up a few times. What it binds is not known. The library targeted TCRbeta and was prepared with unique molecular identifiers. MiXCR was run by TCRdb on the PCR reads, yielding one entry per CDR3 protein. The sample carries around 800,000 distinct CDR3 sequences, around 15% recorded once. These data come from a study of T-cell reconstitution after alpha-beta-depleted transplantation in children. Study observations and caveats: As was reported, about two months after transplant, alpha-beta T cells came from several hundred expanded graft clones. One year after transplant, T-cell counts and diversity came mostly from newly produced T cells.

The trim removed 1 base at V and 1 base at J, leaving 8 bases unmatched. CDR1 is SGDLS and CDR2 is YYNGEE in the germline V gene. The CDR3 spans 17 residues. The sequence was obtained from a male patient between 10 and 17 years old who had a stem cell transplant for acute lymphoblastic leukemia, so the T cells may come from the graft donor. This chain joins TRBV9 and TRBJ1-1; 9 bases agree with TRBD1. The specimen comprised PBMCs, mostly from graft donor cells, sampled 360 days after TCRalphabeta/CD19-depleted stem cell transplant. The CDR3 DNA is TGTGCCAGCAGCGTACGGACAGGGGACCGGCAGAACACTGAAGCTTTCTTT. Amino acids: CASSVRTGDRQNTEAFF.